The 6 T cell receptor beta chains given below trace back to one sample, sequenced in a study of blood T cell repertoires in COVID-19. TCRdb keeps only in-frame clones here, not all; method: immunoSEQ multiplex PCR. The sample records some 320,000 clones, roughly 86% being singletons. The sequencing sample was made of peripheral blood. The receptors shown here come from a woman aged 45-65 years who had recovered from COVID-19.

The gene calls are TRBV6-2 or TRBV6-3 and TRBJ1-2; no definite D call. Germline CDR1 MNHEY, CDR2 SVGEGT. V was trimmed by 5 bases and J by 5 bases, leaving 9 bases between them. The CDR3 extends over 12 amino acids. The CDR3 spells CASSPRLYGYTF. As DNA, the CDR3 is TGTGCCAGCAGTCCACGACTTTATGGCTACACCTTC.

The chain employs TRBV9 and TRBJ2-1, with 15 bases lining up with TRBD2. Trimming at V came to 2 bases and at J to 9 bases, leaving 3 bases not matched to a gene. The CDR3 has 15 residues. Germline assignment: CDR1 SGDLS and CDR2 YYNGEE. CDR3 sequence: CASSVGTSGGLEQFF. For the CDR3, the DNA is TGTGCCAGCAGCGTGGGGACTAGCGGGGGGCTTGAGCAGTTCTTC.

The chain employs TRBV5-5 and TRBJ2-1; 7 nucleotides line up with TRBD2. The length of the CDR3 is 15 residues. With V trimmed by 0 bases and J by 4 bases, 4 bases remained unmatched. Looked up from germline, CDR1 is SGHKS and CDR2 is YYEKEE (reference sequence). The CDR3 DNA is TGTGCCAGCAGCTTGGAGGCTAGCGGTTACAATGAGCAGTTCTTC. Residues: CASSLEASGYNEQFF.

J is TRBJ2-2 and V is TRBV3-1 (or the pseudogene TRBV3-2), with D perhaps TRBD2 (6 bases). Germline assignment: CDR1 LGHDT and CDR2 YNNKEL (reference sequence). The CDR3 extends over 12 amino acids. Trimming left V 8 bases short and J 3 bases short, with 7 bases between. The chain's CDR3 is CASGGYTGELFF. The CDR3, as DNA: TGTGCCAGCGGGGGGTACACCGGGGAGCTGTTTTTT.

This rearrangement joins TRBV28 to TRBJ2-1; 9 nucleotides line up with TRBD1. CDR1 is MDHEN and CDR2 is SYDVKM in the germline V gene. The junction had 3 bases not matched to a gene; V was cut back by 2 bases and J by 7 bases. This CDR3 is built from 14 residues. The CDR3 bases are TGTGCCAGCAGTTTAGTGGGACAGGGTAATGAGCAGTTCTTC. Its protein is CASSLVGQGNEQFF.

This clone came up once. V usage is TRBV28 and J usage is TRBJ1-5; 9 nucleotides line up with TRBD1. CDR1 and CDR2 (germline): MDHEN, SYDVKM. CDR3 length equals 16 residues. The J segment lost 5 bases and the V segment lost 6 bases, leaving 11 bases of the junction unmatched. In DNA, the CDR3 is TGTGCCAGCAGCCTAATAACAGGACAGGGGCATCAGCCCCAGCATTTT. Translation: CASSLITGQGHQPQHF.